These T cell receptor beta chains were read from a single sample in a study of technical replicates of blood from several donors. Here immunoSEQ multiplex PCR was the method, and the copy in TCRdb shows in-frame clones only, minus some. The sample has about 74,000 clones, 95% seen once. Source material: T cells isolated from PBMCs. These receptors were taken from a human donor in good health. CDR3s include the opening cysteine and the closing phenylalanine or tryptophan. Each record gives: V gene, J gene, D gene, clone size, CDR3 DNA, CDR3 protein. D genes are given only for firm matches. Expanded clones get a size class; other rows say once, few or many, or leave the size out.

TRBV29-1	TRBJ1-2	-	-	TGCAGCGTTGTCGGGGGACCCTATGGCTACACCTTC	CSVVGGPYGYTF
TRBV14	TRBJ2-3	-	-	TGTGCCAGCAGCCTAAGATATCAGGATACGCAGTATTTT	CASSLRYQDTQYF
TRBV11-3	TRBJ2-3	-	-	TGTGCCAGCAGCTCCTACTTAGATACGCAGTATTTT	CASSSYLDTQYF
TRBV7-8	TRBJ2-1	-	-	TGTGCCAGCAGCTTAGGGATCGGGAATGAGCAGTTCTTC	CASSLGIGNEQFF
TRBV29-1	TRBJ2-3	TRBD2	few	TGCAGCGTTGAAGATCGCGGGGGGCAGACAGATACGCAGTATTTT	CSVEDRGGQTDTQYF
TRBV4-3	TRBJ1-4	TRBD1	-	TGCGCCAGCAGCCTGTCGCAGGGGGCGCGGGAAAAACTGTTTTTT	CASSLSQGAREKLFF
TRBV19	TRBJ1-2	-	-	TGTGCCAGTAGTATTTCCAGGGCTACGGCGAACTATGGCTACACCTTC	CASSISRATANYGYTF
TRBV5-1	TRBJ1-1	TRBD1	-	TGCGCCAGCAGCTCGGACAGGGGTAGGACTGAAGCTTTCTTT	CASSSDRGRTEAFF
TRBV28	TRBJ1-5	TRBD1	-	TGTGCCAGCAGTTGGGACAGGTATAGCAATCAGCCCCAGCATTTT	CASSWDRYSNQPQHF
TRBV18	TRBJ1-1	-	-	TGTGCCAGCTCACCACGGCAGGGTGGAGAAGCTTTCTTT	CASSPRQGGEAFF
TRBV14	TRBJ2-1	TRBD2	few	TGTGCCAGCTTGGGAGGCGGGGGTAGGGCCAATGAGCAGTTCTTC	CASLGGGGRANEQFF
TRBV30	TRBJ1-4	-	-	TGTGCCTGGAGAGACTTCTTCGGGAACGGGGAAAAACTGTTTTTT	CAWRDFFGNGEKLFF
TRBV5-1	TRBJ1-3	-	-	TGCGCCAGCAGCTCGACTGTCTCTGGAAACACCATATATTTT	CASSSTVSGNTIYF
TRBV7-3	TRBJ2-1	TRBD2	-	TGTGCCAGCAGCTCAAGCGGGAGAAGGAACAATGAGCAGTTCTTC	CASSSSGRRNNEQFF
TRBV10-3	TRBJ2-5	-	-	TGTGCCATCAACCCTGACAGAACAGAGACCCAGTACTTC	CAINPDRTETQYF
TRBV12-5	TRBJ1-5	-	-	TGTGCTAGTGGTAGGGGGATGTCCCAGGGCCCCTTACCCCAGCATTTT	CASGRGMSQGPLPQHF
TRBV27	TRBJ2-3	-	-	TGTGCCAGCAGTCCAGGAGGGCGGGGCACAGATACGCAGTATTTT	CASSPGGRGTDTQYF
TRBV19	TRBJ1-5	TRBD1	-	TGTGCCAGTAGTGCCACTACCGGGACAGTAGACTTGGCCCAGCATTTT	CASSATTGTVDLAQHF
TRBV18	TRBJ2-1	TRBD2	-	TGTGCCAGCTCACAAGAGCGGGAGGTTAATGAGCAGTTCTTC	CASSQEREVNEQFF
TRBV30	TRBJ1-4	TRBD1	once	TGTGCCTGGAGTGCGGACAGGGGGTTAGAAAAACTGTTTTTT	CAWSADRGLEKLFF
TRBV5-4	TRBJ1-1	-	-	TGTGCCAGCAGCCTCAGGGCTGGGAACACTGAAGCTTTCTTT	CASSLRAGNTEAFF
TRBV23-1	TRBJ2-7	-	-	TGCGCCAGCAGACAGCTGTACGAGCAGTACTTC	CASRQLYEQYF